This TCR beta chain emerged from a study of T cells in Graves' hyperthyroidism and ophthalmopathy. Study summary: Peripheral blood samples were taken at initial diagnosis, prior to any treatment.

In this sample, this clonotype turned up many times. With 2 bases removed from V and 3 bases from J, the gap between germline ends came to 12 bases. The CDR3 consists of 15 residues. Germline CDR1 reads KGHSH; CDR2 reads LQKENI. It was RNA transcripts that yielded the amplified TCR beta CDR3 regions. The HTBI primer set was used in a first-round RT-PCR of the TCR CDR3. TCRdb reprocessed the multiplex PCR reads via MiXCR and lists one record per CDR3 protein. The table includes over 300,000 distinct CDR3 sequences, roughly 13% detected once. Graves' hyperthyroidism was deemed stable absent ophthalmopathy progression within 18 months. Aged 18 to 65, the patients had hyperthyroidism that was newly diagnosed and had lasted under 2 months.

The sample taken for sequencing was blood. This sequence originates from a woman aged 60-70 years with Graves' hyperthyroidism. The V and J genes are TRBV18 and TRBJ2-3, with D possibly matching TRBD2 (6 bases). The chain's CDR3 is CASSPGVAGTDTQYF. The CDR3 DNA reads as TGTGCCAGCTCACCAGGGGTGGCGGGAACAGATACGCAGTATTTT.